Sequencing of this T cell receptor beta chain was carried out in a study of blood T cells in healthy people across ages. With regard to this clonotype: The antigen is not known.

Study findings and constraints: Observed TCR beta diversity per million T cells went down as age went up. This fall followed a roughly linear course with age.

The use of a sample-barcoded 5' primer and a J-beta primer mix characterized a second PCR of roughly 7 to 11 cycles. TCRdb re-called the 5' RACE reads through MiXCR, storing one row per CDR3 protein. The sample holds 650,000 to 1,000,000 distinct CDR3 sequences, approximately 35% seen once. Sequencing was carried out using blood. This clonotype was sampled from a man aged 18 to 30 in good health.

The CDR3 DNA reads as TGTGCCACCAGCAGAGGGGTGGGAGAAAAACTGTTTTTT. The encoded protein is CATSRGVGEKLFF. The chain employs TRBV15 and TRBJ1-4; D gene ambiguous. V was clipped by 1 base and J by 8 bases, with 8 bases between them. CDR1 is LNHNV and CDR2 is YYDKDF in the germline V gene (reference sequence). This CDR3 comprises 13 residues.